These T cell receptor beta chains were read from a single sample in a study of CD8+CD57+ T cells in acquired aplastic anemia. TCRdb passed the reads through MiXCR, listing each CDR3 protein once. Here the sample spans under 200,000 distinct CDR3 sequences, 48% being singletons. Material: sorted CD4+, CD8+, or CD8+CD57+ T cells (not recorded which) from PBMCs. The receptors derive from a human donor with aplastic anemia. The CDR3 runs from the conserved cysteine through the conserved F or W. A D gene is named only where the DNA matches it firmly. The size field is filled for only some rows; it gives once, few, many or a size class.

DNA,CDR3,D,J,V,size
TGTGCCAGTAGTCGACGGGACTCATATCCCAATGAGCAGTTCTTC,CASSRRDSYPNEQFF,-,TRBJ2-1,TRBV19,-
TGTGCCTGGAGTTCCCCGGGAGGGCCCAATGAGCAGTTCTTC,CAWSSPGGPNEQFF,TRBD2,TRBJ2-1,TRBV30,-
TGTGCCAGCAGCCACCGAGACCTCACCTACGAGCAGTACTTC,CASSHRDLTYEQYF,-,TRBJ2-7,TRBV7-9,many
TGTGCCAGCCGCGACGAGGGGGAAGGCGGGGAGCTGTTTTTT,CASRDEGEGGELFF,-,TRBJ2-2,TRBV6-4,-
TGCAGTGCTAGAGATTCGACTAGACCGCGAAAGTACTTC,CSARDSTRPRKYF,-,TRBJ2-7,TRBV20-1,-
TGTGCCTCCGAAGGGGGCGCTCAACGGAACACTGAAGCTTTCTTT,CASEGGAQRNTEAFF,TRBD1,TRBJ1-1,TRBV2,few
TGTGCCAGCAGTGAACATATAGCGGGAGGGCAGGACATTCAGTACTTC,CASSEHIAGGQDIQYF,TRBD2,TRBJ2-4,TRBV6-1,-
TGCGCCAGCAGCCAAGATGGCTTCGGCGAGCAGTACTTC,CASSQDGFGEQYF,-,TRBJ2-7,TRBV4-1,many
TGTGCCAGCAGCTTAGTCCACAGGGGGGCCAAAAACATTCAGTACTTC,CASSLVHRGAKNIQYF,TRBD1,TRBJ2-4,TRBV11-2,-
TGTGCCAGCAGCCAGTGTTCGTTCGGCGGGGGCAACCCTTGGACTGAAGCTTTCTTT,CASSQCSFGGGNPWTEAFF,-,TRBJ1-1,TRBV13,few
TGTGCCAGCAGCGTAGGACTAGCGGGGGGCTCCTACGAGCAGTACTTC,CASSVGLAGGSYEQYF,TRBD2,TRBJ2-7,TRBV9,-
TGTGCCAGTAGTATGACAGGGAACACCGGGGAGCTGTTTTTT,CASSMTGNTGELFF,-,TRBJ2-2,TRBV19,-
TGTGCCAGCAGAGACAGCCGAACCGGGGAGCTGTTTTTT,CASRDSRTGELFF,-,TRBJ2-2,TRBV27,few
TGTGCCAGCAGTTACGCCGCGGGGGTATACAATGAGCAGTTCTTC,CASSYAAGVYNEQFF,TRBD2,TRBJ2-1,TRBV6-2/TRBV6-3,-
TGTGCCACCAGCAGAACAGGGGAGGGGGCAGGCAATCAGCCCCAGCATTTT,CATSRTGEGAGNQPQHF,TRBD1,TRBJ1-5,TRBV15,-
TGTGCCATCGCCAGGGAGGTTGATGAGCAGTTCTTC,CAIAREVDEQFF,-,TRBJ2-1,TRBV10-3,many
TGTGCCAGTAGTTACCCGGGACAGATTTCGAACACCGGGGAGCTGTTTTTT,CASSYPGQISNTGELFF,TRBD1,TRBJ2-2,TRBV19,-
TGTGCCAGCAGTTCCGGACAGGGGCCAACCTACGAGCAGTACTTC,CASSSGQGPTYEQYF,TRBD1,TRBJ2-7,TRBV27,many
TGTGCCAGCAGGAGAAGGACAGAAGGCTACACCTTC,CASRRRTEGYTF,-,TRBJ1-2,TRBV2,few
TGCAGCGTTGAAACCCGACAGGGGAACTATGGCTACACCTTC,CSVETRQGNYGYTF,TRBD1,TRBJ1-2,TRBV29-1,few
TGTGCCATCAGGGGACTATACAATGAGCGGTTCTTC,CAIRGLYNERFF,TRBD2,TRBJ2-1,TRBV10-3,once
TGCGCCAGCAGCCAAGTCGCTCCCCTTCGCTCTCATCAGTTCCAAGAGACCCAGTACTTC,CASSQVAPLRSHQFQETQYF,-,TRBJ2-5,TRBV4-1,many
TGTGCCAGTAGTACCCGGGGGACCTACGAGCAGTACTTC,CASSTRGTYEQYF,-,TRBJ2-7,TRBV19,-
TGTGCCAGCAGTTACGCGAGACAGGGACCCTACGAGCAGTACTTC,CASSYARQGPYEQYF,TRBD1,TRBJ2-7,TRBV6-5,-
TGTGCCAGCAGCGTAGCCAGTGAAGCTTTCTTT,CASSVASEAFF,-,TRBJ1-1,TRBV9,many
TGTGCCAGCAGTAAATCCTTGGGACACGCGAACACTGAAGCTTTCTTT,CASSKSLGHANTEAFF,-,TRBJ1-1,TRBV6-2/TRBV6-3,few
TGTGCCAGCAGCTGGGAGTCTCTAGCGGGAGATTTGGTTGAGCAGTTCTTC,CASSWESLAGDLVEQFF,TRBD2,TRBJ2-1,TRBV5-4,few